Sequencing of this TCR beta chain was carried out in a study of post-analysis software for immune sequencing data. Study-level background: Patients with relapsing-remitting, secondary progressive and progressive-relapsing multiple sclerosis courses were all represented. The study's findings and limits: The F measure placed samples prepared in the same batch into strongly shared clusters. Relative to controls, patients had about 5 TRBV segments at higher frequency, with TRBV5-6, TRBV5-1 and TRBV20-1 among these.

Every TCR beta cDNA library bore unique molecular identifiers. A single record per CDR3 protein comes from TCRdb applying MiXCR to the PCR reads. The sample records hundreds of thousands of distinct CDR3 sequences, about 27% being singletons. Deletions cut 1 base from V and 2 bases from J, with 15 bases between. Per the germline V gene, CDR1 is SGHKS and CDR2 is YYEKEE (reference sequence). The CDR3 loop spans 16 amino acids. With respect to this clonotype: Its antigen is currently unknown.

The gene calls are TRBV5-5 and TRBJ2-5; D is unclear. The sequence derives from a girl between 5 and 17 years old with multiple sclerosis. Material: blood. The CDR3 reads CASSLSRSSLQETQYF. CDR3 sequence (DNA): TGTGCCAGCAGCTTGAGCAGGAGCAGCCTACAAGAGACCCAGTACTTC.